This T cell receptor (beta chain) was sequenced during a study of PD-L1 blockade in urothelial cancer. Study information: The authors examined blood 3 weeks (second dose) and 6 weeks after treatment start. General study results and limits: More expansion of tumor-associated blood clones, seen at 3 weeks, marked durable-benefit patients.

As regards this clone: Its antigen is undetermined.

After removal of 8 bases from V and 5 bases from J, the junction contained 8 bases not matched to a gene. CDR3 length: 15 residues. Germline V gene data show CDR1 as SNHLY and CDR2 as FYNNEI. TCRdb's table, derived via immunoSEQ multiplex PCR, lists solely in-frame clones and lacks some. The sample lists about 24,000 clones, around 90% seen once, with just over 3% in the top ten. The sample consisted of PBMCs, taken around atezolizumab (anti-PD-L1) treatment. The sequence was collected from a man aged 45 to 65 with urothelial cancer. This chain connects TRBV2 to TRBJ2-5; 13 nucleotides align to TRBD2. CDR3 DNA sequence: TGTGCCAGCCAGAGGACTAGCGGGAGTGGGGAGACCCAGTACTTC. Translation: CASQRTSGSGETQYF.